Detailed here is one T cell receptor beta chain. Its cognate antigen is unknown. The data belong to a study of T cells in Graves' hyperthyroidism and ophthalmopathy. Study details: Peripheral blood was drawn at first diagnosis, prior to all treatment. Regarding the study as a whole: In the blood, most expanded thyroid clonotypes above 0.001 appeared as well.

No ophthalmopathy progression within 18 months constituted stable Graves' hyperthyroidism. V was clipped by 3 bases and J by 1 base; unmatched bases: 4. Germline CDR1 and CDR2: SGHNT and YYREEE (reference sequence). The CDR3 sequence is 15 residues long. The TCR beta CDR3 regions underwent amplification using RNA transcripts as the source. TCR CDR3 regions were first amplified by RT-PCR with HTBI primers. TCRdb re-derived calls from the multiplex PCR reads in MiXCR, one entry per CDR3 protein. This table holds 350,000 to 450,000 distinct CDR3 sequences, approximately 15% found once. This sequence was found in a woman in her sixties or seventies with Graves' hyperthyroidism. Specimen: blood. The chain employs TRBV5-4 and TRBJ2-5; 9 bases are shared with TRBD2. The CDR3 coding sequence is TGTGCCAGCAGCTCGGGGACTAGCAGCCAAGAGACCCAGTACTTC. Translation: CASSSGTSSQETQYF.